This T cell receptor beta chain stems from a study of cytomegalovirus exposure and HLA in healthy donors. Study context: The same platform was used for the roughly 130 validation repertoires as for the 650 to 700 first-cohort repertoires, as reported in a later analysis.

A word on this clone: Its antigen is undetermined.

Repertoires were generated with immunoSEQ multiplex PCR, while TCRdb's copy carries only in-frame clones and drops some. This table has 150,000 or so clones, 80% to 90% appearing once. In germline, CDR1 is MNHNS, CDR2 SASEGT. This CDR3 is built from 16 residues. V lost 4 bases and J 3 bases, leaving 18 bases between the germline ends. Regarding the study as a whole: The tendency of first-cohort TCR clusters to co-occur in the 120 or so validation repertoires emerged from a later analysis.

The sample comprised PBMCs. This TCR derives from a man younger than 35 in good health and CMV-seropositive. V and J are TRBV6-1 and TRBJ1-2; a weak D match, TRBD1 (6 bases). The CDR3 DNA sequence: TGTGCCAGCAGTGTTTATGCCCCCTCAGGGGACTATGGCTACACCTTC. This encodes CASSVYAPSGDYGYTF.